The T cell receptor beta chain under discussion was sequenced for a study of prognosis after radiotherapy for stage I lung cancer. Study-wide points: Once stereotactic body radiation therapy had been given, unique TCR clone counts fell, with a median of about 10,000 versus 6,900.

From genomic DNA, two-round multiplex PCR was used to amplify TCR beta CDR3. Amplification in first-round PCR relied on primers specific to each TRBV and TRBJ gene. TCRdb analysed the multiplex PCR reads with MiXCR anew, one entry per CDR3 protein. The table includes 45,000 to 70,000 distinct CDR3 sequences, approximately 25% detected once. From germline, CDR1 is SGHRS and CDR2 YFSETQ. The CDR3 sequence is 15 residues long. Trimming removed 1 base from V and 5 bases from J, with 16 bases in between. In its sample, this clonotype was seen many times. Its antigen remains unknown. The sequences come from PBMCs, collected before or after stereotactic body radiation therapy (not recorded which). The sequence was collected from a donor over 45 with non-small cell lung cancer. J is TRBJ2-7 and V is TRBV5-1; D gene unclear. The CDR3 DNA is TGCGCCAGCAGCTTGCGAGCCCTCCCCGACGACGAGCAGTACTTC. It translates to CASSLRALPDDEQYF.